These T cell receptor beta chains were read from a single sample in a study of beta chain features in type 1 diabetes. Clones were read by immunoSEQ multiplex PCR, and TCRdb kept only the in-frame ones, dropping some. The top ten hold 0.02% to 0.025% of the sample, which has under 950,000 clones, about a sixth seen once. The sample was naive CD4+ T cells from blood. The source is a woman aged 18-29 years in good health. CDR3s include the opening cysteine and the closing phenylalanine or tryptophan. Fields, in order: J gene, CDR3 length, clone size, D gene, V gene, CDR3 protein, CDR3 DNA. A D gene is named only where the DNA matches it firmly. Clone size is shown for a subset of rows, as once, few, many or a class of expanded clone.

TRBJ2-3 | 16 | NA | TRBD2 | TRBV5-4 | CASSTGTSRLTDTQYF | TGTGCCAGCAGCACTGGGACTAGCAGACTCACAGATACGCAGTATTTT
TRBJ1-5 | 14 | few | NA | TRBV10-3 | CAISTGKGNQPQHF | TGTGCCATCAGCACTGGGAAGGGGAATCAGCCCCAGCATTTT
TRBJ2-4 | 17 | few | TRBD2 | TRBV14 | CASSQGGWTSAKNIQYF | TGTGCCAGCAGCCAAGGGGGTTGGACTAGCGCCAAAAACATTCAGTACTTC
TRBJ2-7 | 14 | NA | TRBD1 | TRBV10-3 | CAISMGQSSYEQYF | TGTGCCATCAGTATGGGACAGAGCTCCTACGAGCAGTACTTC
TRBJ2-3 | 15 | NA | TRBD2 | TRBV5-6 | CASSLLAGAAHTQYF | TGTGCCAGCAGCTTGTTAGCGGGAGCAGCCCATACGCAGTATTTT
TRBJ1-2 | 15 | few | TRBD1 | TRBV10-3 | CAISVRVGTVYGYTF | TGTGCCATCAGTGTTCGGGTCGGGACAGTCTATGGCTACACCTTC
TRBJ1-1 | 12 | few | NA | TRBV29-1 | CSVDRGNTEAFF | TGCAGCGTTGACAGGGGGAACACTGAAGCTTTCTTT
TRBJ2-3 | 17 | NA | NA | TRBV5-1 | CASSLAMGGKRTDTQYF | TGCGCCAGCAGCTTGGCCATGGGGGGAAAGCGCACAGATACGCAGTATTTT
TRBJ2-3 | 17 | few | TRBD1 | TRBV5-4 | CASSPDPDRARTDTQYF | TGTGCCAGCAGCCCGGACCCCGACAGGGCCCGCACAGATACGCAGTATTTT
TRBJ1-2 | 14 | NA | TRBD1 | TRBV2 | CASNLDREVYGYTF | TGTGCCAGCAACCTGGACAGGGAGGTCTATGGCTACACCTTC
TRBJ2-7 | 15 | NA | TRBD1 | TRBV7-9 | CASSLVHRGAYEQYF | TGTGCCAGCAGCTTGGTCCACAGGGGGGCTTACGAGCAGTACTTC
TRBJ2-7 | 16 | NA | TRBD1 | TRBV29-1 | CSVAPRLGQLAYEQYF | TGCAGCGTTGCCCCTCGTCTGGGACAGTTAGCCTACGAGCAGTACTTC
TRBJ2-3 | 14 | NA | NA | TRBV7-9 | CASSHVGKTDTQYF | TGTGCCAGCAGCCACGTAGGGAAAACAGATACGCAGTATTTT
TRBJ2-5 | 15 | NA | NA | TRBV9 | CASSVEGGHGETQYF | TGTGCCAGCAGCGTAGAAGGGGGACATGGCGAGACCCAGTACTTC
TRBJ2-3 | 14 | few | NA | TRBV19 | CASSIPGKRDTQYF | TGTGCCAGTAGCATTCCCGGGAAACGAGATACGCAGTATTTT
TRBJ2-7 | 15 | NA | TRBD2 | TRBV28 | CASSQISSGRYEQYF | TGTGCCAGCAGCCAAATATCTAGCGGGAGGTACGAGCAGTACTTC